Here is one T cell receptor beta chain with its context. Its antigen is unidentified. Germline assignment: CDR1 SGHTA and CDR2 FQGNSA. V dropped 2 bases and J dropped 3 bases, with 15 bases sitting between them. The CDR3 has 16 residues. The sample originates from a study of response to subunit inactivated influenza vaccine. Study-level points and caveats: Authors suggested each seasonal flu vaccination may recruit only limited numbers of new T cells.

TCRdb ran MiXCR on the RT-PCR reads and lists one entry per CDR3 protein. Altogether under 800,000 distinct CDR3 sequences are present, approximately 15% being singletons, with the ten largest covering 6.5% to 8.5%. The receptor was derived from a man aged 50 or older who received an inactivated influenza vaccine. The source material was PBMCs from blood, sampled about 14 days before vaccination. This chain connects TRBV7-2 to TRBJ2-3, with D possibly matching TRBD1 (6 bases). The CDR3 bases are TGTGCCAGCAGCTTACAGGGTAGGGGGTGGACAGATACGCAGTATTTT. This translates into CASSLQGRGWTDTQYF.